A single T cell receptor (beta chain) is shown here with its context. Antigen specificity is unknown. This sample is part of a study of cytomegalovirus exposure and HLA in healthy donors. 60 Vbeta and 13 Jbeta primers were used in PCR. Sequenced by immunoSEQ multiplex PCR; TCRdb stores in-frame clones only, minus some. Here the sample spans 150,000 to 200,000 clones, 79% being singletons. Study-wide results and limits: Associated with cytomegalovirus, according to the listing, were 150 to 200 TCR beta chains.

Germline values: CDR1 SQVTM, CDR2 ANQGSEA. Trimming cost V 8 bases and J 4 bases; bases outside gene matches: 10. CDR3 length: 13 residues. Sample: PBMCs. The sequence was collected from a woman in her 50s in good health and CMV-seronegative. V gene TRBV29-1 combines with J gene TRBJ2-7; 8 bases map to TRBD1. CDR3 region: CSFRRQGTYEQYF. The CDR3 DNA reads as TGCAGCTTCCGACGACAGGGGACATACGAGCAGTACTTC.